These 19 T cell receptor beta chains were sequenced from one sample in a study of cytomegalovirus exposure and HLA in healthy donors. Researchers ran the PCR with 60 Vbeta and 13 Jbeta primers. Measured with immunoSEQ multiplex PCR; TCRdb has only the in-frame clones, and not every one. The sample lists 150,000 to 200,000 clones, around nine tenths occurring once. Sequenced input: PBMCs. Source of these receptors: a woman between 18 and 30 years old in good health and CMV-seronegative.

The chain combines TRBV7-6 with TRBJ2-2; 11 nucleotides match TRBD1. Germline-derived CDR1 and CDR2 are SGHVS and FNYEAQ. J was trimmed by 7 bases and V by 3 bases; bases with no gene match: 7. The CDR3 loop spans 16 amino acids. CDR3 residues: CASSLPGQGVVGELFF. DNA of the CDR3: TGTGCCAGCAGCTTGCCGGGACAGGGGGTGGTCGGGGAGCTGTTTTTT.

The chain is built from TRBV2 and TRBJ2-1; 10 positions match TRBD2. Germline V gene sequence: CDR1 SNHLY, CDR2 FYNNEI. The CDR3 sequence is 17 residues long. With 7 bases clipped from V and 6 bases from J, the junction kept 15 bases outside the gene matches. CDR3 residues: CASIPSSGLAGGNEQFF. The CDR3 DNA sequence: TGTGCCAGCATCCCCTCAAGCGGATTAGCGGGGGGCAATGAGCAGTTCTTC.

V and J are TRBV28 and TRBJ1-2; no clear D gene. The CDR3 has 14 amino acids. CDR1 is MDHEN and CDR2 is SYDVKM in the germline V gene. Deletions cut 3 bases from V and 4 bases from J, with 12 bases between. The CDR3 reads CASSFGVRPYGYTF. The DNA of the CDR3 is TGTGCCAGCAGTTTTGGTGTGAGGCCCTATGGCTACACCTTC.

With regard to this clone: Likely a read error: the CDR3 ends without its conserved phenylalanine or tryptophan. This chain uses TRBV19 with TRBJ2-7, with 9 bases identical to TRBD1. V lost 3 bases and J lost 5; bases outside the gene matches: 11. CDR1 LNHDA and CDR2 SQIVND come from the germline V gene (reference sequence). The CDR3 is 16 residues long. CDR3 residues: CASSMVPGQGVDEQYL. As DNA, the CDR3 is TGTGCCAGTAGTATGGTGCCGGGACAGGGAGTCGACGAGCAGTACCTC.

The CDR3: CASSYRDRNTEAFF. The DNA for the CDR3 is TGTGCCAGCAGTTACCGGGACAGGAACACTGAAGCTTTCTTT. V usage is TRBV6-5 and J usage is TRBJ1-1; 7 bases are a match to TRBD1. The V segment lost 2 bases and the J segment 1 base; nucleotides outside the gene matches: 1. The CDR3 is made up of 14 amino acids. Germline V gene data show CDR1 as MNHEY and CDR2 as SVGAGI.

The gene calls are TRBV7-8 and TRBJ2-5; 8 bases are shared with TRBD1. Trimming took 5 bases from V and 5 from J; bases not matched to a gene: 7. Germline CDR1 and CDR2: SGHVS and FQNEAQ. The CDR3 has 14 residues. CDR3 sequence reads: CASSTGGPVETQYF. The DNA for the CDR3 is TGTGCCAGCAGCACAGGGGGGCCGGTGGAGACCCAGTACTTC.

This clone was picked up a small number of times. This chain joins TRBV5-6 and TRBJ2-3, with TRBD2 matching over 7 bases. Germline CDR1 and CDR2: SGHDT and YYEEEE. The CDR3 contains 15 residues. V lost 0 bases to trimming and J lost 2 bases; unmatched junction nucleotides: 3. DNA for the CDR3: TGTGCCAGCAGCTTGGGGGGGGGACTCACAGATACGCAGTATTTT. Its protein is CASSLGGGLTDTQYF.

The chain couples TRBV28 to TRBJ2-7; D uncertain. Trimming stripped 3 bases from V and 4 bases from J, with 7 bases between. CDR3 size: 12 residues. Germline assignment: CDR1 MDHEN and CDR2 SYDVKM. Here the CDR3 reads CASSLELYEQYF. The CDR3 DNA follows: TGTGCCAGCAGTTTGGAGCTTTACGAGCAGTACTTC.

This clone was picked up one time. CDR3 in amino acids: CASSQEPGLDYNEQFF. The CDR3 DNA sequence: TGCGCCAGCAGCCAAGAGCCGGGACTAGACTACAATGAGCAGTTCTTC. V and J are TRBV4-1 and TRBJ2-1; 8 bases map to TRBD2. Per the germline V gene, CDR1 is MGHRA and CDR2 is YSYEKL. This CDR3 region has 16 residues. V lost 0 bases to trimming and J lost 3 bases; unmatched junction nucleotides: 4.

The genes are TRBV28 and TRBJ1-5; D not certain. The CDR3 contains 14 residues. Deletions cut 3 bases from V and 2 bases from J, with 8 bases between. In germline, CDR1 is MDHEN, CDR2 SYDVKM. DNA for the CDR3: TGTGCCAGCAGTTTCACGCGGGGCAATCAGCCCCAGCATTTT. Encoded protein: CASSFTRGNQPQHF. The full variable domain, rest sourced from reference TRBV28 and TRBJ1-5, is DVKVTQSSRYLVKRTGEKVFLECVQDMDHENMFWYRQDPGLGLRLIYFSYDVKMKEKGDIPEGYSVSREKKERFSLILESASTNQTSMYLCASSFTRGNQPQHFGDGTRLSIL.

CDR3 in amino acids: CASSQGQGFNYGYTF. The CDR3 bases are TGTGCCAGCAGCCAAGGACAGGGGTTCAACTATGGCTACACCTTC. The V call is TRBV4-2, the J call TRBJ1-2, with TRBD1 matching 8 bases. The CDR3 extends over 15 amino acids. CDR1 is LGHNA and CDR2 is YNFKEQ in the germline V gene. Trimming at V came to 1 base and at J to 2 bases, leaving 3 bases not matched to a gene.

The chain couples TRBV7-2 to TRBJ1-1; D may be TRBD1 (5 bases). CDR1 is SGHTA, CDR2 FQGNSA, per germline. This CDR3 contains 15 residues. V lost 2 bases, J lost 5 bases, and 15 bases lay in between. The CDR3 DNA follows: TGTGCCAGCAGCTTATTATCTGGGGCGGGAACTGAAGCTTTCTTT. Encoded protein: CASSLLSGAGTEAFF. Looking up the rest from reference TRBV7-2 and TRBJ1-1 gives the full variable domain: GAGVSQSPSNKVTEKGKDVELRCDPISGHTALYWYRQSLGQGLEFLIYFQGNSAPDKSGLPSDRFSAERTGGSVSTLTIQRTQQEDSAVYLCASSLLSGAGTEAFFGQGTRLTVV.

The chain carries TRBV5-4 and TRBJ2-7; TRBD2 might be the D (6 bases). The CDR3 has 14 residues. Germline CDR1 and CDR2: SGHNT and YYREEE (reference sequence). V was cut by 4 bases and J by 0 bases, with 11 bases left in between. The DNA for the CDR3 is TGTGCCAGCAGCCCGCGGGATTCCTCCTACGAGCAGTACTTC. Protein: CASSPRDSSYEQYF.

The chain joins TRBV4-1 to TRBJ2-1, with 15 bases aligning to TRBD2. V was clipped by 3 bases and J by 0 bases; unmatched bases: 9. Per the germline V gene, CDR1 is MGHRA and CDR2 is YSYEKL. CDR3 length: 20 amino acids. The CDR3 sequence: CASSHLGLAGGTSSYNEQFF. DNA for the CDR3: TGCGCCAGCAGCCACCTGGGACTAGCGGGGGGTACGAGCTCCTACAATGAGCAGTTCTTC.

This clone came up a few times. The genes are TRBV6-6 and TRBJ1-1; 7 bases fit TRBD1. Germline lookup yields CDR1 MNHNY and CDR2 SVGAGI (reference sequence). The V and J ends lost 8 bases and 4 bases, in that order; junction bases with no gene match: 7. This CDR3 is built from 13 residues. The CDR3 DNA sequence: TGTGCCAGCCAGATAGCAGGGGGCACTGAAGCTTTCTTT. Translation: CASQIAGGTEAFF.

The chain uses TRBV28 and TRBJ2-5, with 7 bases that match TRBD2. This CDR3 contains 14 residues. Trimming removed 2 bases from V and 6 bases from J; junction bases left unmatched: 6. Per the germline V gene, CDR1 is MDHEN and CDR2 is SYDVKM. In nucleotides, the CDR3 is TGTGCCAGCAGTTTAACTAGCGCCGTACAGACCCAGTACTTC. Its protein product is CASSLTSAVQTQYF.

The sample holds one count of this clone. The chain couples TRBV6-5 to TRBJ2-4, with a possible D match to TRBD1 (5 bases). Trimming removed 6 bases at V and 0 bases at J, with 6 bases between. In germline, CDR1 is MNHEY, CDR2 SVGAGI. CDR3 size: 13 residues. CDR3 amino acids: CASRGLAKNIQYF. The CDR3 DNA sequence: TGTGCCAGCAGGGGGCTAGCCAAAAACATTCAGTACTTC.

The rearrangement links TRBV5-1 to TRBJ1-1; D might be TRBD1 (6 bases). Trimming shortened V by 0 bases and J by 6 bases, and 9 bases separated the two germline ends. The CDR3 totals 13 residues. Germline V CDR1 and CDR2: SGHRS, YFSETQ. CDR3 nucleotide sequence: TGCGCCAGCAGCTTGGGACAGGACGCTGAAGCTTTCTTT. Translated: CASSLGQDAEAFF.

The chain has TRBV10-3 and TRBJ2-1; 8 nucleotides match TRBD1. The V gene's germline CDR1 is ENHRY and CDR2 SYGVKD. CDR3 length equals 13 residues. V was pared by 9 bases and J by 0 bases, with 1 base of the junction left unmatched. The CDR3: CAIGQGSYNEQFF. The CDR3 DNA follows: TGTGCCATAGGACAGGGCTCCTACAATGAGCAGTTCTTC.